This TCR beta chain is from a study of blood T cell repertoires in COVID-19. Study-level background: COVID-19 samples, acute and convalescent, were from the United States, Italy and Spain. Sources were T cells, B-cell-depleted T cells, or PBMCs; the material itself was cDNA or gDNA.

Source study methods: The authors estimated nucleated cell counts from reference gene primer amplification. Repertoires were generated with immunoSEQ multiplex PCR, while TCRdb's copy carries only in-frame clones and drops some. V, J and clone size derive from that table, while D and trimming were established from the DNA sequence. The table shows several thousand clones, with under 90% occurring only once. The V end was cut by 4 bases, the J end by 6 bases, with 17 bases between. Germline values: CDR1 SGDLS, CDR2 YYNGEE. CDR3 length: 15 residues. This receptor was identified in a man aged 55 to 70 with acute or convalescent COVID-19. The chain combines TRBV9 with TRBJ1-5; TRBD1 might be the D (6 bases). The sequenced material came from peripheral blood. The CDR3 region is CASSPNTGFGQPQHF. DNA for the CDR3: TGTGCCAGCAGCCCGAACACAGGGTTCGGTCAGCCCCAGCATTTT.